This T cell receptor beta chain was recorded in a study of T cell responses to AZD1222 COVID-19 vaccine. General observations from the study: Vaccination with two AZD1222 doses was followed by a rise in Spike-specific TCR breadth and depth. Sampled repertoires all dated from after the peak T cell response. Females outnumbered males among donors, who were mostly white British; clonal diversity was possibly underestimated.

Assay: immunoSEQ multiplex PCR; the TCRdb copy retains only in-frame clones and omits some. This sample carries about 160,000 clones, about 92% of them seen once, and the ten largest clones take around 4.6%. Trimming cost V 4 bases and J 7 bases, with 17 bases left between them. Germline V gene lookup returns CDR1 MNHEY and CDR2 SVGEGT. There are 14 residues in the CDR3. As concerns this clone: The target antigen is unknown.

The chain is built from TRBV6-2 or TRBV6-3 and TRBJ2-7, with a tentative D call TRBD2 (6 bases). Sequencing used peripheral blood, obtained on day 0 of MenACWY control vaccination. The clonotype was recovered from an adult in good health. The CDR3: CASSFFLRGTEQYF. The CDR3 region has the DNA TGTGCCAGCAGTTTCTTTCTCCGGGGGACGGAGCAGTACTTC.